This T cell receptor beta chain was sequenced for a study of a mutant IDH1 vaccine in newly diagnosed glioma. Time point indicated: week 35, safety follow-up. Mutant IDH1 20-mer peptide, at 300 ug, made up each vaccine dose, with topical imiquimod. The table came from immunoSEQ multiplex PCR; TCRdb's copy has only in-frame clones and leaves some out. The data show tens of thousands of clones, around 76% seen once. Comments on this clone: The antigen is not known.

Source: PBMCs, taken from a glioma patient whose treatment included an IDH1 peptide vaccine. This receptor was obtained from a man aged 45-60 years with glioma.

Here the CDR3 reads CSAVTGHLNTEAFF. The CDR3 nucleotides are TGCAGCGCCGTGACAGGGCACTTGAACACTGAAGCTTTCTTT. V is TRBV29-1 and J is TRBJ1-1; TRBD1 agrees at 7 bases. With V trimmed by 7 bases and J by 0 bases, 8 bases remained unmatched. Germline values: CDR1 SQVTM, CDR2 ANQGSEA. The CDR3 covers 14 residues.